The source of this TCR beta chain is a study of OX40 agonist ivuxolimab in advanced cancers. Study context: Patients treated during dose escalation were battling hepatocellular carcinoma, melanoma, renal cell or head and neck cancer.

Anyone with autoimmune disease history or systemic immunosuppression was excluded. Here immunoSEQ multiplex PCR was the method, and the copy in TCRdb shows in-frame clones only, minus some. In the table there are 99,000 or so clones, about 96% of which are singletons. The study, taken as a whole, reports: Circulating CD4+ and CD8+ T cells showed clonal expansion by week 6 at 0.1 to 3.0 mg/kg. CD4+ T cells averaged fewer expanded clones than CD8+ T cells.

The junction had 5 bases not matched to a gene; V was cut back by 4 bases and J by 5 bases. Germline V lookup: CDR1 MNHEY, CDR2 SMNVEV (reference sequence). CDR3 length: 13 amino acids. Worth noting for this clone: Its antigen is still unknown.

This sequence originates from an adult with an advanced solid tumor such as melanoma, head and neck, liver or kidney cancer. The chain joins TRBV27 to TRBJ2-7; 7 nucleotides match TRBD1. Sequencing used CD4+ or CD8+ T cells sorted from blood, obtained in a trial of the OX40 agonist ivuxolimab. CDR3 amino acids: CASSWNRGHEQYF. The DNA for the CDR3 is TGTGCCAGCAGTTGGAACAGGGGACACGAGCAGTACTTC.